These T cell receptor beta chains were read from a single sample in a study of radiotherapy plus CTLA-4 blockade in lung cancer. Sequencing used immunoSEQ multiplex PCR; TCRdb keeps in-frame clones, though not all of them. The sample lists approximately 80,000 clones, roughly 70% seen once, with approximately 10% in the top ten. The specimen was peripheral blood, collected from a patient treated with radiotherapy plus ipilimumab. These receptor sequences come from a human donor with non-small cell lung cancer whose response to radiotherapy plus ipilimumab could not be evaluated. Both conserved end residues are part of each CDR3. D genes are given only for firm matches. Some rows mark clone size as missing; the rest say once, few, many or name a class of expanded clone.

>TRBJ1-2|.|TRBV5-6|many
TGTGCCAGCAGCTTCGTACAGAACGCTAACTATGGCTACACCTTC
CASSFVQNANYGYTF
>TRBJ1-2|TRBD1|TRBV6-1|.
TGTGCCAGCAGTTCCGACAGGGCCAGTGGGGGCTACACCTTC
CASSSDRASGGYTF
>TRBJ1-3|.|TRBV11-2|.
TGTGCCAGCAGCTCTTATGACAGGACTGGAAACACCATATATTTT
CASSSYDRTGNTIYF
>TRBJ1-5|.|TRBV30|.
TGTGCCTGGAGTGTAAAGGGGATGAGTCAGCCCCAGCATTTT
CAWSVKGMSQPQHF
>TRBJ2-5|.|TRBV18|.
TGTGCCAGCTCACCACAAGGCAGAGGAGAGACCCAGTACTTC
CASSPQGRGETQYF
>TRBJ2-7|TRBD2|TRBV11-3|.
TGTGCCAGCAGCCCCCTATGGGAGGGCAACCACGAGCAGTACTTC
CASSPLWEGNHEQYF
>TRBJ2-7|.|TRBV11-1|few
TGTGCCAGCAGCTTAGGACAGCCCTACGAGCAGTACTTC
CASSLGQPYEQYF
>TRBJ2-7|TRBD2|TRBV5-1|.
TGCGCCAGCAGCACCGGGACTAGCAGCTCCTACGAGCAGTACTTC
CASSTGTSSSYEQYF
>TRBJ2-2|.|TRBV5-1|.
TGCGCCAGCAGCTTGGGTTTTGGTACAGGACCGAACACCGGGGAGCTGTTTTTT
CASSLGFGTGPNTGELFF
>TRBJ2-1|.|TRBV9|.
TGTGCCAGCAGCGCTAGTGAGCAGTTCTTC
CASSASEQFF
>TRBJ2-7|TRBD1|TRBV30|.
TGTGCCTGGAGTGGACCCGGGACAGGGCGTCTCGGGACGATATACGAGCAGTACTTC
CAWSGPGTGRLGTIYEQYF
>TRBJ1-4|.|TRBV9|.
TGTGCCAGCAGCGCGGCCGGGGGGGAAAAACTGTTTTTT
CASSAAGGEKLFF
>TRBJ2-1|.|TRBV30|.
TGTGCCTGGGGTGTAACTACCAGAACCTACAATGAGCAGTTCTTC
CAWGVTTRTYNEQFF
>TRBJ2-5|TRBD2|TRBV5-4|.
TGTGCCAGCAGCTTGGCGGGCGGGGGGGCCGGAGAGACCCAGTACTTC
CASSLAGGGAGETQYF
>TRBJ2-6|.|TRBV11-3|.
TGTGCCAGCAGCTTAGCATGGGGGCTTGGGGCCAACGTCCTGACTTTC
CASSLAWGLGANVLTF
>TRBJ2-7|TRBD2|TRBV6-5|.
TGTGCCAGCAGTTTGGGTGTAGCGGGCGCCTCCTACGAGCAGTACTTC
CASSLGVAGASYEQYF
>TRBJ2-2|.|TRBV4-1|.
TGCGCCAGCAGCCAACTTCAGGGTTGGGTGGACACCGGGGAGCTGTTTTTT
CASSQLQGWVDTGELFF
>TRBJ2-3|TRBD2|TRBV10-3|.
TGTGCCATCAGTGAATCTGAATCGCGGGGGAGCGGGTCTTTT
CAISESESRGSGSF
>TRBJ2-1|TRBD2|TRBV7-3|.
TGTGCCAGCAGTTCAAATAGCGGGAGTCGCAATGAGCAGTTCTTC
CASSSNSGSRNEQFF
>TRBJ2-3|.|TRBV28|.
TGTGCCAGCAGCCCCGCGGGCGGCGCAGATACGCAGTATTTT
CASSPAGGADTQYF
>TRBJ1-2|.|TRBV7-9|few
TGTGCCAGCAGCTTCTCCGGGTTTGATGGCTACACCTTC
CASSFSGFDGYTF
>TRBJ1-1|.|TRBV19|few
TGTGCCAGTAGTATCGGACTCCGCACTGAAGCTTTCTTT
CASSIGLRTEAFF
>TRBJ1-1|.|TRBV20-1|.
TGCAGTGCAATTAGTCTTACTGAAGCTTTCTTT
CSAISLTEAFF
>TRBJ1-3|.|TRBV19|.
TGTGCCAGTCAAGCCTCTGGAAACACCATATATTTT
CASQASGNTIYF
>TRBJ1-1|.|TRBV5-1|.
TGCGCCAGCAGACAGAACACTGAAGCTTTCTTT
CASRQNTEAFF
>TRBJ2-7|TRBD1|TRBV7-9|.
TGTGCCAGCAGCTTTACAGGGGGACAGGGGGCTTCCTACGAGCAGTACTTC
CASSFTGGQGASYEQYF
>TRBJ1-1|.|TRBV4-2|.
TGTGCCAGCAGCCAAAGCAGGGTCCAAGGCAGCACTGAAGCTTTCTTT
CASSQSRVQGSTEAFF
>TRBJ1-1|TRBD1|TRBV29-1|few
TGCAGCTTCCGGGAGGGGGCGCTGAACACTGAAGCTTTCTTT
CSFREGALNTEAFF
>TRBJ1-2|TRBD1|TRBV5-4|.
TGTGCCAGCAGCCCGGGGGGGACAGGGGGCGCTTCGGGTGGCTACACCTTC
CASSPGGTGGASGGYTF
>TRBJ2-3|TRBD2|TRBV18|.
TGTGCCAGCTCACCCGGAGTCCTAGCGGGGGATCCTTCTAGCACAGATACGCAGTATTTT
CASSPGVLAGDPSSTDTQYF
>TRBJ2-7|.|TRBV6-5|.
TGTGCCAGCAGTCCTTCGGGAGTGGCCTACGAGCAGTACTTC
CASSPSGVAYEQYF